These T cell receptor beta chains were read from a single sample in a study of T cell repertoires in aging, cancer and after chemotherapy. Each CDR3 protein is one row after TCRdb ran MiXCR on the multiplex PCR reads. The sample has around 10,000 distinct CDR3 sequences; under 40% are singletons. The specimen sequenced was blood. The receptors shown here come from a human donor in good health. CDR3s leave out the opening cysteine and the closing phenylalanine or tryptophan. The order of the fields is CDR3 protein, D gene, clone size, J gene, V gene. A D gene is named only where the DNA matches it firmly. Clone size, where shown, is once, few, many, or a class for clones that have expanded.

CDR3 protein: ASSLDLAQNSYEQY; D gene: NA; clone size: once; J gene: TRBJ2-7; V gene: TRBV5-4
CDR3 protein: ATSDNTGGITEAF; D gene: TRBD1; clone size: NA; J gene: TRBJ1-1; V gene: TRBV24-1
CDR3 protein: ASSPTSGSYEQY; D gene: TRBD2; clone size: NA; J gene: TRBJ2-7; V gene: TRBV6-1
CDR3 protein: ASTATASLSDTQY; D gene: NA; clone size: medium-sized; J gene: TRBJ2-3; V gene: TRBV19
CDR3 protein: ASNSQNTGELF; D gene: NA; clone size: few; J gene: TRBJ2-2; V gene: TRBV27
CDR3 protein: ASSLQETQY; D gene: NA; clone size: NA; J gene: TRBJ2-5; V gene: TRBV5-5
CDR3 protein: ASSLWTSGSYNEQF; D gene: TRBD2; clone size: NA; J gene: TRBJ2-1; V gene: TRBV12-3/TRBV12-4
CDR3 protein: ASSSTGGEQF; D gene: NA; clone size: NA; J gene: TRBJ2-1; V gene: TRBV5-4
CDR3 protein: ASNNGRTGTNEQY; D gene: TRBD1; clone size: NA; J gene: TRBJ2-7; V gene: TRBV19
CDR3 protein: ASSPWTSAGYEQY; D gene: TRBD2; clone size: few; J gene: TRBJ2-7; V gene: TRBV19
CDR3 protein: ASSHLSGDGYT; D gene: NA; clone size: few; J gene: TRBJ1-2; V gene: TRBV18
CDR3 protein: ARSWWSRGDEKLF; D gene: TRBD1; clone size: few; J gene: TRBJ1-4; V gene: TRBV5-3
CDR3 protein: ASSLWGADTEAF; D gene: NA; clone size: NA; J gene: TRBJ1-1; V gene: TRBV27
CDR3 protein: ASSFLQGAEPEKLF; D gene: TRBD1; clone size: few; J gene: TRBJ1-4; V gene: TRBV5-6
CDR3 protein: ASSLETGMGNEKLF; D gene: TRBD1; clone size: medium-sized; J gene: TRBJ1-4; V gene: TRBV6-1
CDR3 protein: ASSEGQGHEQY; D gene: TRBD1; clone size: once; J gene: TRBJ2-7; V gene: TRBV6-1
CDR3 protein: ASSSTPPGSTNEKLF; D gene: NA; clone size: NA; J gene: TRBJ1-4; V gene: TRBV5-6
CDR3 protein: ASSPTGGKNTGELF; D gene: TRBD1; clone size: NA; J gene: TRBJ2-2; V gene: TRBV6-5
CDR3 protein: ASSLMIATDTQY; D gene: NA; clone size: once; J gene: TRBJ2-3; V gene: TRBV5-1
CDR3 protein: ASSYDPDSHEQY; D gene: NA; clone size: once; J gene: TRBJ2-7; V gene: TRBV7-6
CDR3 protein: ASSTSPGYWANYGYT; D gene: NA; clone size: NA; J gene: TRBJ1-2; V gene: TRBV6-5
CDR3 protein: ASSYSAIAGYEQY; D gene: NA; clone size: NA; J gene: TRBJ2-7; V gene: TRBV6-4
CDR3 protein: SVRGGDRGQGQY; D gene: TRBD1; clone size: NA; J gene: TRBJ2-7; V gene: TRBV29-1
CDR3 protein: ASSSGNTEAF; D gene: NA; clone size: NA; J gene: TRBJ1-1; V gene: TRBV6-6
CDR3 protein: ASSLLGQGLGDTQY; D gene: TRBD1; clone size: few; J gene: TRBJ2-3; V gene: TRBV27
CDR3 protein: ASSVTSGDYNEQF; D gene: TRBD2; clone size: few; J gene: TRBJ2-1; V gene: TRBV6-4
CDR3 protein: ASRGLWGNEQF; D gene: NA; clone size: NA; J gene: TRBJ2-1; V gene: TRBV19
CDR3 protein: ASSPNKDRGRTEAF; D gene: TRBD1; clone size: NA; J gene: TRBJ1-1; V gene: TRBV19
CDR3 protein: ASSLTSGRWETQY; D gene: TRBD2; clone size: few; J gene: TRBJ2-5; V gene: TRBV5-6
CDR3 protein: ASTRVAGGTGELF; D gene: TRBD2; clone size: NA; J gene: TRBJ2-2; V gene: TRBV19
CDR3 protein: ASSIRIEQF; D gene: NA; clone size: medium-sized; J gene: TRBJ2-1; V gene: TRBV19
CDR3 protein: ASRSPSYEQY; D gene: NA; clone size: few; J gene: TRBJ2-7; V gene: TRBV6-2/TRBV6-3
CDR3 protein: SVGQPNKETQY; D gene: NA; clone size: medium-sized; J gene: TRBJ2-5; V gene: TRBV29-1
CDR3 protein: ATSDRSDTGELF; D gene: NA; clone size: few; J gene: TRBJ2-2; V gene: TRBV24-1
CDR3 protein: ASTDSIRDRVANYGYT; D gene: TRBD1; clone size: NA; J gene: TRBJ1-2; V gene: TRBV6-5
CDR3 protein: ASSYSFGGQRSLATDTQY; D gene: NA; clone size: NA; J gene: TRBJ2-3; V gene: TRBV6-2/TRBV6-3
CDR3 protein: SVDLAGGREQY; D gene: TRBD2; clone size: medium-sized; J gene: TRBJ2-7; V gene: TRBV29-1
CDR3 protein: AISAGGYGYT; D gene: TRBD1; clone size: NA; J gene: TRBJ1-2; V gene: TRBV10-3
CDR3 protein: ASSQRLGQNQETQY; D gene: TRBD1; clone size: few; J gene: TRBJ2-5; V gene: TRBV13
CDR3 protein: ASSFYEGNSPLH; D gene: NA; clone size: NA; J gene: TRBJ1-6; V gene: TRBV27
CDR3 protein: ASSLARQSDTQY; D gene: NA; clone size: few; J gene: TRBJ2-3; V gene: TRBV12-3/TRBV12-4
CDR3 protein: ASWGVGDTQY; D gene: NA; clone size: NA; J gene: TRBJ2-3; V gene: TRBV6-2/TRBV6-3
CDR3 protein: ASSLYQGGPAGVNEQY; D gene: TRBD2; clone size: NA; J gene: TRBJ2-7; V gene: TRBV5-4
CDR3 protein: ASSRSPESLETQY; D gene: NA; clone size: NA; J gene: TRBJ2-5; V gene: TRBV5-5
CDR3 protein: ASSPPRQKTVGELF; D gene: NA; clone size: NA; J gene: TRBJ2-2; V gene: TRBV12-3/TRBV12-4